The 30 T cell receptor beta chains below come from one sample, sequenced in a study of sequential checkpoint blockade in melanoma. Treatment noted: randomized to nivolumab then ipilimumab (arm A) or the reverse (arm B). The method was immunoSEQ multiplex PCR; TCRdb's version includes in-frame clones alone and lacks a portion of them. The table shows roughly 8,400 clones, with around 79% occurring only once. The source was CD8+ T cells sorted from blood (inferred from file names), collected from a patient given nivolumab and ipilimumab in sequence. These receptors all stem from a human donor with melanoma.

The rearrangement links TRBV6-4 to TRBJ2-2, with 9 bases identical to TRBD1. Germline V gene sequence: CDR1 MRHNA, CDR2 SNTAGT. This CDR3 is 16 amino acids long. The V and J ends lost 0 bases and 6 bases, in that order; junction bases with no gene match: 5. This CDR3 is CASSDSKDRGAGELFF. The CDR3 DNA reads as TGTGCCAGCAGTGACTCTAAGGACAGGGGCGCCGGGGAGCTGTTTTTT.

The CDR3 DNA is TGTGCCAGCAAAACAACACGATCCTACAATGAGCAGTTCTTC. It is translated as CASKTTRSYNEQFF. The chain is built from TRBV27 and TRBJ2-1; no clear D. Germline assignment: CDR1 MNHEY and CDR2 SMNVEV (reference sequence). Trimming left V 7 bases short and J 1 base short, with 11 bases between. The CDR3 loop spans 14 amino acids.

A few counts support this clone. The chain couples TRBV6-1 to TRBJ1-1; TRBD1 matches 7 bases. The CDR3 has 14 amino acids. Germline lookup yields CDR1 MNHNS and CDR2 SASEGT. J lost 1 base, V lost 6 bases, and 5 bases had no gene match. The CDR3: CASSLGTENTEAFF. The CDR3 DNA sequence: TGTGCCAGCAGCCTCGGGACAGAGAACACTGAAGCTTTCTTT.

This sequence joins TRBV5-1 and TRBJ2-2; a possible D gene is TRBD1 (6 bases). CDR3 size: 14 residues. V shed 2 bases and J shed 7 bases, with 12 bases lying between them. CDR1 is SGHRS, CDR2 YFSETQ, per germline. This CDR3 reads CASSFEQGDGELFF. CDR3 nucleotides: TGCGCCAGCAGCTTTGAACAGGGCGACGGGGAGCTGTTTTTT.

The V gene is TRBV9, the J gene TRBJ1-1; weak D call: TRBD1 (6 bases). CDR3 length: 15 amino acids. V shed 3 bases and J shed 3 bases, with 15 bases lying between them. CDR1 and CDR2 (germline): SGDLS, YYNGEE. CDR3 in DNA: TGTGCCAGCAGCGCCACGAGCGGACAGTACACTGAAGCTTTCTTT. Amino acid sequence: CASSATSGQYTEAFF.

CDR3 protein: CASSPYIEDEQFF. For the CDR3, the DNA is TGTGCCAGCAGTCCGTATATAGAAGATGAGCAGTTCTTC. The V call is TRBV27, the J call TRBJ2-1; D gene uncertain. V was clipped by 5 bases and J by 8 bases, with 13 bases between them. The germline V gene has CDR1 MNHEY and CDR2 SMNVEV (reference sequence). The CDR3 runs 13 residues.

The rearrangement links TRBV7-9 to TRBJ2-7; TRBD1 aligns across 7 bases. Germline V gene lookup returns CDR1 SEHNR and CDR2 FQNEAQ (reference sequence). CDR3 length equals 14 residues. Unmatched junction bases numbered 5, after V lost 5 bases and J lost 1 base. As DNA, the CDR3 is TGTGCCAGCAGCCAAGTGACAGGGTCCTACGAGCAGTACTTC. This codes for CASSQVTGSYEQYF. Drawing the rest from reference TRBV7-9 and TRBJ2-7, the complete variable domain is DTGVSQNPRHKITKRGQNVTFRCDPISEHNRLYWYRQTLGQGPEFLTYFQNEAQLEKSRLLSDRFSAERPKGSFSTLEIQRTEQGDSAMYLCASSQVTGSYEQYFGPGTRLTVT.

This rearrangement joins TRBV11-2 to TRBJ2-7, with TRBD1 identical over 7 bases. V was clipped by 2 bases and J by 12 bases; unmatched bases: 10. Germline V gene data show CDR1 as SGHAT and CDR2 as FQNNGV. The CDR3 spans 13 residues. The CDR3 region is CASSLMNRGAPYF. CDR3 bases: TGTGCCAGCAGCTTAATGAACAGGGGCGCTCCGTACTTC. The variable domain in full, completed from reference TRBV11-2 and TRBJ2-7, reads EAGVAQSPRYKIIEKRQSVAFWCNPISGHATLYWYQQILGQGPKLLIQFQNNGVVDDSQLPKDRFSAERLKGVDSTLKIQPAKLEDSAVYLCASSLMNRGAPYFGPGTRLTVT.

This clone was detected a few times. The chain joins TRBV19 to TRBJ2-2; the D gene is possibly TRBD1 (5 bases). CDR1 and CDR2 (germline): LNHDA, SQIVND (reference sequence). V was clipped by 3 bases and J by 11 bases, with 13 bases between them. This CDR3 has 13 residues. CDR3 region: CASSMATARELFF. CDR3 nucleotides: TGTGCCAGTAGTATGGCGACAGCTCGCGAGCTGTTTTTT. The variable domain in full, with the rest retrieved from reference TRBV19 and TRBJ2-2, is DGGITQSPKYLFRKEGQNVTLSCEQNLNHDAMYWYRQDPGQGLRLIYYSQIVNDFQKGDIAEGYSVSREKKESFPLTVTSAQKNPTAFYLCASSMATARELFFGEGSRLTVL.

The chain uses TRBV25-1 and TRBJ1-1; TRBD1 is a possible D gene (5 bases). The CDR3 consists of 12 residues. Trimming cost V 6 bases and J 2 bases, with 7 bases left between them. Looked up from germline, CDR1 is MGHDK and CDR2 is SYGVNS. CDR3 coding DNA: TGTGCCAGCAGCGACAGTAACACTGAAGCTTTCTTT. Translating gives CASSDSNTEAFF.

The chain uses TRBV11-1 and TRBJ2-7, with D maybe TRBD1 (5 bases). The CDR3 runs 12 residues. With 5 bases removed from V and 3 bases from J, the gap between germline ends came to 8 bases. The germline CDR1 and CDR2 sequences are SGHAT and FQDESV (reference sequence). CDR3 bases: TGTGCCAGCAGCGAAACAGGCTACGAGCAGTACTTC. Its translation: CASSETGYEQYF.

This chain joins TRBV9 and TRBJ2-2; 7 nucleotides match TRBD2. Germline V gene data show CDR1 as SGDLS and CDR2 as YYNGEE. J gave up 4 bases and V 0 bases, and 3 bases lay outside the gene matches. The CDR3 is 15 residues long. CDR3 loop: CASSVGGSLTGELFF. DNA of the CDR3: TGTGCCAGCAGCGTAGGCGGGAGTCTCACCGGGGAGCTGTTTTTT.

This chain joins TRBV4-2 and TRBJ2-7; 8 bases map to TRBD1. CDR3 length equals 16 residues. The germline V gene has CDR1 LGHNA and CDR2 YNFKEQ. With V trimmed by 0 bases and J by 2 bases, 6 bases remained unmatched. Here the CDR3 DNA reads TGTGCCAGCAGCCAAGAAGGACAGGGTCAACCCTACGAGCAGTACTTC. It codes for CASSQEGQGQPYEQYF.

The chain carries TRBV6-5 and TRBJ1-1; 7 bases fit TRBD1. The CDR3 spans 14 residues. V dropped 2 bases and J dropped 6; count of bases not matched to a gene: 6. Germline loops: CDR1 MNHEY, CDR2 SVGAGI. CDR3: CASSYTQGSAEAFF. CDR3 in DNA: TGTGCCAGCAGTTACACACAGGGGAGCGCTGAAGCTTTCTTT.

This chain uses TRBV27 with TRBJ2-5, with D maybe TRBD1 (6 bases). The J call is uncertain, as TRBJ2-7 better fits the DNA end. The CDR3 loop spans 15 amino acids. Germline values: CDR1 MNHEY, CDR2 SMNVEV (reference sequence). DNA for the CDR3: TGTGCCAGCAGTTTTAGTCAGGGGACCTCCTACGAGCAGTACTTC. This encodes CASSFSQGTSYEQYF.

This clone counts as medium-sized. The rearrangement joins TRBV6-4 to TRBJ2-1; TRBD2 agrees at 15 bases. Germline values: CDR1 MRHNA, CDR2 SNTAGT. This CDR3 has 15 residues. V shed 6 bases, J shed 8 bases, and the junction held 5 bases outside the gene matches. CDR3 DNA: TGTGCCAGCAGCCAGGGACTAGCGGGAGGCTATGAGCAGTTCTTC. Its translation: CASSQGLAGGYEQFF.

The chain has TRBV18 and TRBJ2-2; 13 positions agree with TRBD2. With 2 bases clipped from V and 1 base from J, the junction kept 1 base outside the gene matches. The CDR3 is 17 amino acids. Germline CDR1 is KGHSH and CDR2 is LQKENI. CDR3 protein: CASSPGLAGVNTGELFF. The DNA of the CDR3 is TGTGCCAGCTCACCAGGACTAGCGGGAGTGAACACCGGGGAGCTGTTTTTT.

The sample holds one count of this clone. The chain couples TRBV7-8 to TRBJ1-4, with a weak D call TRBD1 (5 bases). This CDR3 comprises 15 residues. Germline lookup yields CDR1 SGHVS and CDR2 FQNEAQ. V was pared by 4 bases and J by 5 bases, with 14 bases between. In DNA form, the CDR3 reads TGTGCCAGCAGCTCCGCCGGAGGGACCAATGAAAAACTGTTTTTT. It codes for CASSSAGGTNEKLFF.

The CDR3 sequence is CASSPTGKAAQYF. CDR3 nucleotides: TGTGCCAGCAGCCCGACAGGGAAGGCTGCGCAGTATTTT. The rearrangement uses TRBV4-2 and TRBJ2-3; 7 nucleotides align to TRBD1. The CDR3 sequence is 13 residues long. Germline-derived CDR1 and CDR2 are LGHNA and YNFKEQ. The V gene end was trimmed by 4 bases and the J gene end by 10 bases; junction bases not matched to a gene: 8.

CDR3 protein: CASRLTMGGRNEQFF. CDR3 DNA: TGTGCCAGCAGACTCACTATGGGGGGGCGCAATGAGCAGTTCTTC. The chain couples TRBV6-5 to TRBJ2-1, with a possible D match to TRBD2 (7 bases). The germline V gene has CDR1 MNHEY and CDR2 SVGAGI. V lost 6 bases to trimming and J lost 6 bases, with 18 bases between them. The CDR3 consists of 15 residues.

V usage is TRBV6-1 and J usage is TRBJ1-2; 7 bases align to TRBD1. Germline lookup yields CDR1 MNHNS and CDR2 SASEGT. This CDR3 comprises 15 residues. The ends lost 5 bases at V and 3 bases at J; junction bases unmatched: 9. CDR3 DNA sequence: TGTGCCAGCAGTAGTACGACAGGGTACTACTATGGCTACACCTTC. It specifies CASSSTTGYYYGYTF.

The chain joins TRBV10-1 to TRBJ2-2; 9 bases line up with TRBD1. Unmatched junction bases numbered 8, after V lost 6 bases and J lost 0 bases. This CDR3 is built from 17 residues. Germline V gene sequence: CDR1 WNHNN, CDR2 SYGVQD (reference sequence). CDR3 nucleotide sequence: TGCGCCAGCAGCGAGGGACAGGGCCCTACGAACACCGGGGAGCTGTTTTTT. Protein: CASSEGQGPTNTGELFF.

This chain uses TRBV2 with TRBJ2-7, with D possibly being TRBD2 (5 bases). This CDR3 is built from 13 residues. Looked up from germline, CDR1 is SNHLY and CDR2 is FYNNEI. V was trimmed by 5 bases and J by 0 bases, leaving 8 bases between them. CDR3 region: CASSSGISYEQYF. The CDR3 DNA sequence: TGTGCCAGCAGTTCCGGGATCTCCTACGAGCAGTACTTC.

The chain recombines TRBV7-6 with TRBJ2-7, with D maybe TRBD1 (6 bases). The CDR3 sequence is 12 residues long. The germline V gene has CDR1 SGHVS and CDR2 FNYEAQ. Trimming removed 8 bases from V and 4 bases from J, with 12 bases in between. CDR3 in DNA: TGTGCCAGCGGTCAGGGGATGTACGAGCAGTACTTC. Its translation: CASGQGMYEQYF.

The gene calls are TRBV13 and TRBJ2-1; 10 nucleotides align to TRBD2. V gave up 1 base and J gave up 3 bases; unmatched junction bases: 15. The CDR3 totals 20 residues. Germline V gives CDR1 PRHDT, CDR2 FYEKMQ (reference sequence). The CDR3 loop reads CASSLASGLAETGLYNEQFF. The CDR3 nucleotides read TGTGCCAGCAGCTTAGCCTCCGGACTAGCGGAGACGGGGCTCTACAATGAGCAGTTCTTC. Full variable domain (missing parts from reference TRBV13 and TRBJ2-1): AAGVIQSPRHLIKEKRETATLKCYPIPRHDTVYWYQQGPGQDPQFLISFYEKMQSDKGSIPDRFSAQQFSDYHSELNMSSLELGDSALYFCASSLASGLAETGLYNEQFFGPGTRLTVL.

This chain uses TRBV19 with TRBJ2-5; D not certain. The closer fit of TRBJ2-7 to the DNA end suggests the J call may be wrong. The CDR3 is made up of 12 amino acids. Germline values: CDR1 LNHDA, CDR2 SQIVND (reference sequence). In DNA, the CDR3 is TGTGCCAGTAGTATCTACCCCTACGAGCAGTACTTC. It codes for CASSIYPYEQYF.

In DNA, the CDR3 is TGTGCCAGCAGCTTAGTCCCGGGGGACACTGAAGCTTTCTTT. Translation gives CASSLVPGDTEAFF. The rearrangement uses TRBV7-8 and TRBJ1-1; D may be TRBD1 (5 bases). Deletions cut 1 base from V and 3 bases from J, with 9 bases between. The CDR3 is 14 amino acids. Germline lookup yields CDR1 SGHVS and CDR2 FQNEAQ.

The chain combines TRBV9 with TRBJ2-3; D is unclear. Deletions cut 0 bases from V and 0 bases from J, with 8 bases between. The CDR3 contains 15 residues. In germline, CDR1 is SGDLS, CDR2 YYNGEE. CDR3 loop: CASSVAIASTDTQYF. CDR3 bases: TGTGCCAGCAGCGTAGCCATAGCTAGCACAGATACGCAGTATTTT.

Only one count was recorded for this clone. One end of the junction varies from germline; a read error may be responsible. The chain recombines TRBV7-7 with TRBJ2-5; a weak D match, TRBD2 (5 bases). This CDR3 contains 14 residues. The germline CDR1 and CDR2 sequences are SSHAT and FNYEAQ (reference sequence). The CDR3 bases are TGTGCTAGCAGCTTGAACAGCGGACAAGAGACCCAGTACTTC. It is translated as CASSLNSGQETQYF.

The chain joins TRBV6-1 to TRBJ2-7; D ambiguous. The V and J ends lost 6 bases and 7 bases respectively, with 16 bases between them. The CDR3 loop spans 13 amino acids. CDR1 is MNHNS, CDR2 SASEGT, per germline. The CDR3 DNA follows: TGTGCCAGCAGCATCGGTCCTTCGTTGGAGCAGTACTTC. Its protein is CASSIGPSLEQYF.